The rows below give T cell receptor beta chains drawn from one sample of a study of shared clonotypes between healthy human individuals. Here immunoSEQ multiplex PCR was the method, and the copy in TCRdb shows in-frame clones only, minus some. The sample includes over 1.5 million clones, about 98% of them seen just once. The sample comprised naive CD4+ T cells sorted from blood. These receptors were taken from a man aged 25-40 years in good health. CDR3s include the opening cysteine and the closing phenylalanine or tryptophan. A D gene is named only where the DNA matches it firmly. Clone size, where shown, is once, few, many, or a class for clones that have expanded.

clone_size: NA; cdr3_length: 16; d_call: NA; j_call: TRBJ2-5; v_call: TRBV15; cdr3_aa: CATSRANLGGRETQYF; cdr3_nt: TGTGCCACCAGCAGAGCAAATCTCGGGGGGCGGGAGACCCAGTACTTC
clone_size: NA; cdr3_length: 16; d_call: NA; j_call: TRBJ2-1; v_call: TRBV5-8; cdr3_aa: CASSSGDLPSYNEQFF; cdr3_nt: TGTGCCAGCAGTTCAGGGGACCTTCCCTCCTACAATGAGCAGTTCTTC
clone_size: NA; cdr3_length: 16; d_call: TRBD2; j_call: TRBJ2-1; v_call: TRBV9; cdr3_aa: CASSVASTSGNNEQFF; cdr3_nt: TGTGCCAGCAGCGTAGCGAGTACTAGCGGAAACAATGAGCAGTTCTTC
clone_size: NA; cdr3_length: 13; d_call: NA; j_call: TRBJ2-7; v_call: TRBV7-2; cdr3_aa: CASSFRTGYEQYF; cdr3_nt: TGTGCCAGCAGCTTCCGGACGGGCTACGAGCAGTACTTC
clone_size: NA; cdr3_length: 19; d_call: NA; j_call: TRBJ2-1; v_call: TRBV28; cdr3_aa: CASSLILSGRVGTVDEQFF; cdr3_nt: TGTGCCAGCAGTTTAATCCTTTCGGGGCGGGTAGGTACAGTCGATGAGCAGTTCTTC
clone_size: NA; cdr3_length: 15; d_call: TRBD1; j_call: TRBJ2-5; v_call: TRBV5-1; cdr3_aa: CASSPAGTGEETQYF; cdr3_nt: TGCGCCAGCAGCCCCGCCGGGACAGGGGAAGAGACCCAGTACTTC
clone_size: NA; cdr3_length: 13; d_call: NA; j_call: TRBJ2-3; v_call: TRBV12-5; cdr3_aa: CASGLVGGQTQYF; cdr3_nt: TGTGCTAGTGGTTTGGTAGGGGGTCAGACGCAGTATTTT
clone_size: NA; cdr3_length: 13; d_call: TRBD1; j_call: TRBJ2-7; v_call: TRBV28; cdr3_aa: CASRDRGSYEQYF; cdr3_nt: TGTGCCAGCAGAGACAGGGGCTCCTACGAGCAGTACTTC
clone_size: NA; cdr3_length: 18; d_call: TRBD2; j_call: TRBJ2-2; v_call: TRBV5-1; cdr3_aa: CASSFQGLGLANSGELFF; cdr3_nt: TGCGCCAGCAGCTTTCAGGGTCTAGGACTAGCAAACTCCGGGGAGCTGTTTTTT
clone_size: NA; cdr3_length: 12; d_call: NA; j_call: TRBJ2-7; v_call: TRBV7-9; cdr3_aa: CASSRSGYEQYF; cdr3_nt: TGTGCCAGCAGCCGTAGCGGCTACGAGCAGTACTTC
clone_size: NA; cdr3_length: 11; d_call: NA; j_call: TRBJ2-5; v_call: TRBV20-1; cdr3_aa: CSASDKETQYF; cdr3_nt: TGCAGTGCTAGCGACAAAGAGACCCAGTACTTC
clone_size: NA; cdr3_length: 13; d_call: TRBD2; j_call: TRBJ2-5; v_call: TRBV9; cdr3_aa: CASSRGGQETQYF; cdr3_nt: TGTGCCAGCAGCCGGGGAGGGCAAGAGACCCAGTACTTC
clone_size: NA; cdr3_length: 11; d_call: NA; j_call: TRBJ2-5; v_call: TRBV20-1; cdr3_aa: CSAREEETQYF; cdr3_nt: TGCAGTGCTAGGGAGGAGGAGACCCAGTACTTC
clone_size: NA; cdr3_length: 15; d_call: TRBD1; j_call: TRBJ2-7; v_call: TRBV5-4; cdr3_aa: CASSFLGQPSYEQYF; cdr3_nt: TGTGCCAGCAGCTTCCTGGGACAGCCCTCCTACGAGCAGTACTTC
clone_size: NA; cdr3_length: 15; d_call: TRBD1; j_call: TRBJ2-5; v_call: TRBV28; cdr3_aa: CASSSYRGIQETQYF; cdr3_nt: TGTGCCAGCAGTTCGTACAGGGGGATACAAGAGACCCAGTACTTC
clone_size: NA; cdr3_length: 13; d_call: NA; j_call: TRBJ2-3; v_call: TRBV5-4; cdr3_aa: CASSQLSPDTQYF; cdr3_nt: TGTGCCAGCAGCCAGCTCTCCCCAGATACGCAGTATTTT
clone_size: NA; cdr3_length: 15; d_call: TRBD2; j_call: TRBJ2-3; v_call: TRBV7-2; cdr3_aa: CASGLGLAGVDTQYF; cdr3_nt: TGTGCCAGCGGCCTGGGACTAGCGGGAGTAGATACGCAGTATTTT
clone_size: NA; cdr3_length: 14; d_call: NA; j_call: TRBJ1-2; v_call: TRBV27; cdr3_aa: CASSFRGGNYGYTF; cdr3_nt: TGTGCCAGCAGTTTTAGGGGGGGGAACTATGGCTACACCTTC
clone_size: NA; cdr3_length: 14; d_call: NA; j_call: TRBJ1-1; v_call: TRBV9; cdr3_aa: CASSVDGPNTEAFF; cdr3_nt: TGTGCCAGCAGCGTAGACGGGCCGAACACTGAAGCTTTCTTT
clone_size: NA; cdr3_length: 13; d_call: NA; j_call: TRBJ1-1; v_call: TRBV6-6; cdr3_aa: CASSFFLNTEAFF; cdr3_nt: TGTGCCAGCAGTTTCTTTTTGAACACTGAAGCTTTCTTT
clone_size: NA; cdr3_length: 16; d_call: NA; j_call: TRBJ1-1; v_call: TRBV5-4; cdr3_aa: CASSAGVDPMNTEAFF; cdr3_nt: TGTGCCAGCAGCGCCGGGGTTGATCCCATGAACACTGAAGCTTTCTTT
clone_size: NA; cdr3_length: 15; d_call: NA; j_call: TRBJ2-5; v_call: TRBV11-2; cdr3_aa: CASSRGEGVQETQYF; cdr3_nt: TGTGCCAGCAGCCGGGGAGAAGGTGTCCAAGAGACCCAGTACTTC
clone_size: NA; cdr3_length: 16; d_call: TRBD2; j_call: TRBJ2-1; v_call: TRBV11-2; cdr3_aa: CASSWRTSLVYNEQFF; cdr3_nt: TGTGCCAGCAGCTGGAGGACTAGCCTCGTGTACAATGAGCAGTTCTTC
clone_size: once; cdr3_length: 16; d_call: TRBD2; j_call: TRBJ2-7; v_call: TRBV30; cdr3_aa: CAWRKLAGNIPNEQYF; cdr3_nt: TGTGCCTGGAGGAAACTAGCGGGAAATATTCCTAACGAGCAGTACTTC
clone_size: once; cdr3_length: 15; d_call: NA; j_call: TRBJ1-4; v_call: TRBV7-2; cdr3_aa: CASSALQGAGEKLFF; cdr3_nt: TGTGCCAGCAGCGCACTACAGGGTGCGGGTGAAAAACTGTTTTTT
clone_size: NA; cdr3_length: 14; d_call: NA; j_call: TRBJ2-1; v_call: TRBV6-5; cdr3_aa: CASSVGSDYNEQFF; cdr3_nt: TGTGCCAGCAGCGTCGGGTCAGACTACAATGAGCAGTTCTTC
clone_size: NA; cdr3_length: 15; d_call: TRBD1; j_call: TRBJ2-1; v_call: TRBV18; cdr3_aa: CASSPTGQGYNEQFF; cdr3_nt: TGTGCCAGCTCACCAACGGGACAGGGGTACAATGAGCAGTTCTTC
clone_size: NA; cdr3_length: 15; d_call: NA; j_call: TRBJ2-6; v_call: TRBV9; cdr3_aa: CASSVASTVRNVLTF; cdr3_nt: TGTGCCAGCAGCGTAGCTTCGACGGTGCGTAACGTCCTGACTTTC
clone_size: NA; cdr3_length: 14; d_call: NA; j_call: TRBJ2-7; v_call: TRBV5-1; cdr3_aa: CASSLGAQVGEQYF; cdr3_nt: TGCGCCAGCAGCTTGGGGGCCCAGGTTGGCGAGCAGTACTTC
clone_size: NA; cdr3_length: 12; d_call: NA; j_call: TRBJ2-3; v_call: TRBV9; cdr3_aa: CASSPRGATQYF; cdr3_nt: TGTGCCAGCAGCCCTCGGGGCGCCACGCAGTATTTT
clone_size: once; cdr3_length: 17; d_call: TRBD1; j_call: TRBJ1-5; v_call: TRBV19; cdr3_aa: CASSTRGGQGDLWPQHF; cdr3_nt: TGTGCCAGTAGTACCAGGGGGGGACAGGGGGACTTATGGCCCCAGCATTTT
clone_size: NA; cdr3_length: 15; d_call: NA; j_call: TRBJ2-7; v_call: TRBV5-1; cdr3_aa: CASSLRPGPTYEQYF; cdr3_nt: TGCGCCAGCAGCTTACGCCCGGGACCGACCTACGAGCAGTACTTC
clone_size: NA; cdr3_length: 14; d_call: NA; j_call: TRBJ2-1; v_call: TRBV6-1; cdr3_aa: CASNVWGSDVEQFF; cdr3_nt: TGTGCCAGCAACGTATGGGGGAGTGATGTTGAGCAGTTCTTC
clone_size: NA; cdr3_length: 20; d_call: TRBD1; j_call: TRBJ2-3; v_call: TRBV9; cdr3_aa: CASSEEPTLWGQASTDTQYF; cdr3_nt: TGTGCCAGCAGCGAAGAGCCCACGTTATGGGGACAGGCTAGCACAGATACGCAGTATTTT
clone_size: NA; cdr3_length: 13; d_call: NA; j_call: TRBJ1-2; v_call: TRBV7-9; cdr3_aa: CASSLTGIDGYTF; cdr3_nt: TGTGCCAGCAGCTTAACGGGCATTGATGGCTACACCTTC
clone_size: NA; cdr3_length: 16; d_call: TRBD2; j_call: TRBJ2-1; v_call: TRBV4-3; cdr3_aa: CASSQELRTSANEQFF; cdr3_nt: TGCGCCAGCAGCCAAGAATTGCGTACTAGCGCCAATGAGCAGTTCTTC
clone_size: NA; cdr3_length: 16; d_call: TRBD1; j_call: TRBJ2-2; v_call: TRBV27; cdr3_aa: CASTQPRGRFTGELFF; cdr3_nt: TGTGCCAGCACCCAACCCAGGGGGCGCTTCACCGGGGAGCTGTTTTTT
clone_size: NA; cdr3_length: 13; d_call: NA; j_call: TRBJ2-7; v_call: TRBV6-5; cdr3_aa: CASSYDQTYEQYF; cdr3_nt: TGTGCCAGCAGTTACGACCAAACCTACGAGCAGTACTTC
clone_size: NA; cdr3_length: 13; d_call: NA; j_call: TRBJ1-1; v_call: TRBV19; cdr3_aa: CASSVDRDTEAFF; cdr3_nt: TGTGCCAGTAGTGTGGATAGGGACACTGAAGCTTTCTTT
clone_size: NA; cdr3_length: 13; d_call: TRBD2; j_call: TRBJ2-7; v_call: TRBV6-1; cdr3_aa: CASGGGGPFEQYF; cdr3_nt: TGTGCCAGCGGGGGGGGAGGGCCTTTCGAGCAGTACTTC
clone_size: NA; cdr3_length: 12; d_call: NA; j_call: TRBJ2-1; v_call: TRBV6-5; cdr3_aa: CASSSHTDEQFF; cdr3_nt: TGTGCCAGCAGCTCGCACACAGATGAGCAGTTCTTC
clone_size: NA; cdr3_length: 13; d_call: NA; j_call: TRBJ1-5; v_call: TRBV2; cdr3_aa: CASMADHNQPQHF; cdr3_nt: TGTGCCAGCATGGCGGATCACAATCAGCCCCAGCATTTT
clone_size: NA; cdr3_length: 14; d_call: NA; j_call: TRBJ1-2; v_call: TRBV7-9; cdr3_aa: CATRMTGLVYGYTF; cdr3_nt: TGTGCCACCCGAATGACGGGGTTGGTTTATGGCTACACCTTC
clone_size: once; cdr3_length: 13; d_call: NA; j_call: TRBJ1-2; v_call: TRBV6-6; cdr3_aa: CASSGKFNYGYTF; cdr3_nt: TGTGCCAGCAGCGGGAAATTTAACTATGGCTACACCTTC
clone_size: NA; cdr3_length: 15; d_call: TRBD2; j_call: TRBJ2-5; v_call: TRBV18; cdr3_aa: CASSPLTSGSETQYF; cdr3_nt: TGTGCCAGCTCACCACTGACTAGCGGGTCAGAGACCCAGTACTTC
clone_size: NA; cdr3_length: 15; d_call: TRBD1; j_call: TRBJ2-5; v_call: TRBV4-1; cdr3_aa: CASTPGQGIAETQYF; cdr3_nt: TGCGCCAGCACCCCGGGACAGGGGATTGCAGAGACCCAGTACTTC
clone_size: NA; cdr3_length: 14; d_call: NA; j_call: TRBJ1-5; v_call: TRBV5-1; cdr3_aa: CASSLDPHDQPQHF; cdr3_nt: TGCGCCAGCAGCTTGGATCCTCACGATCAGCCCCAGCATTTT
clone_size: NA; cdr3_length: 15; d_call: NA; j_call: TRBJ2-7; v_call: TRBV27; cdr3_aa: CASSAVAATPYEQYF; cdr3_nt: TGTGCCAGCAGTGCGGTGGCGGCTACCCCCTACGAGCAGTACTTC
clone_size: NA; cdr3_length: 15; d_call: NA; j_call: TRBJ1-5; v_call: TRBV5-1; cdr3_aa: CASSPSAGGNQPQHF; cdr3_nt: TGCGCCAGCAGCCCCTCAGCCGGAGGCAATCAGCCCCAGCATTTT
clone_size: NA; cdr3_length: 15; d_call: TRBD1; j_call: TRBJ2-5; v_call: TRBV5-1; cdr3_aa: CASSLGDRGPETQYF; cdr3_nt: TGCGCCAGCAGCTTGGGGGACAGGGGTCCAGAGACCCAGTACTTC
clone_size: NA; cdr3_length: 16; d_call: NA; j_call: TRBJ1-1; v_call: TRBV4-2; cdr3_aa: CASSQDPTGGAPEAFF; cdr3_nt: TGTGCCAGCAGCCAAGATCCAACGGGGGGGGCACCTGAAGCTTTCTTT
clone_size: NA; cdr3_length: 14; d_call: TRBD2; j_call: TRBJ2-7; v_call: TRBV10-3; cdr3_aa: CATVGLAGAHEQYF; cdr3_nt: TGTGCCACCGTTGGCCTAGCGGGAGCCCACGAGCAGTACTTC
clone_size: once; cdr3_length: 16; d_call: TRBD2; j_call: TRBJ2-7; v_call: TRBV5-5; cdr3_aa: CASSSWLQTSDYEQYF; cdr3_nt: TGTGCCAGCAGCTCATGGTTGCAAACTAGCGACTACGAGCAGTACTTC
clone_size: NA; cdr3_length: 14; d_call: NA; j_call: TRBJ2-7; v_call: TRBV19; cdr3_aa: CASRNTGIPLEQYF; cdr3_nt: TGTGCCAGTAGAAACACAGGGATCCCCCTCGAGCAGTACTTC